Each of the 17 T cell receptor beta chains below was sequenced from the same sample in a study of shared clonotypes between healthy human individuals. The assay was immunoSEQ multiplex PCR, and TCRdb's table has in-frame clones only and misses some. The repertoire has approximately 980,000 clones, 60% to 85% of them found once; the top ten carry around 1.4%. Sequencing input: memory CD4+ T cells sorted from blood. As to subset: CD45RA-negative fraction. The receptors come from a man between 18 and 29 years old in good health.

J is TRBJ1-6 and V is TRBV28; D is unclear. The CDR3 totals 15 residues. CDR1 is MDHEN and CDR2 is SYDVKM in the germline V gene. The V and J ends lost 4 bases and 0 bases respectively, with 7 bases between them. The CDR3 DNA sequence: TGTGCCAGCAGTTCCCGGAGCTCCTATAATTCACCCCTCCACTTT. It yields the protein CASSSRSSYNSPLHF.

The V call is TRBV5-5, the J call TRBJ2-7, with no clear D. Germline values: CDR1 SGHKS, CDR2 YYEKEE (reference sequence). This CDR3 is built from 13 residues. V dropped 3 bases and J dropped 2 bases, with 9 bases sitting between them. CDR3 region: CASSSGRPYEQYF. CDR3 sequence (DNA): TGTGCCAGCAGCTCTGGTAGGCCCTACGAGCAGTACTTC.

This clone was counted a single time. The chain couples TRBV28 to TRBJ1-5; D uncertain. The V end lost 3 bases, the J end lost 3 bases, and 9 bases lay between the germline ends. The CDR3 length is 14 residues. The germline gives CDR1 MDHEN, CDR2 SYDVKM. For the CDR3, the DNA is TGTGCCAGCAGTTTGTCCGGGCACAATCAGCCCCAGCATTTT. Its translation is CASSLSGHNQPQHF. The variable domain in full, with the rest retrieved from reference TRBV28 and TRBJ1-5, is DVKVTQSSRYLVKRTGEKVFLECVQDMDHENMFWYRQDPGLGLRLIYFSYDVKMKEKGDIPEGYSVSREKKERFSLILESASTNQTSMYLCASSLSGHNQPQHFGDGTRLSIL.

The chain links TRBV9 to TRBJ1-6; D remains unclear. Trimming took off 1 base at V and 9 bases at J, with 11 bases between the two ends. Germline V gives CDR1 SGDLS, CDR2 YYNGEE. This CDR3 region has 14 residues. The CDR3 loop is CASSVTDSFSPLHF. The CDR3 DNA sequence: TGTGCCAGCAGCGTAACCGACTCTTTTTCACCCCTCCACTTT.

This CDR3 reads CASSQEMSLQETQYF. Here the CDR3 DNA reads TGTGCCAGCAGCCAAGAAATGAGTTTGCAAGAGACCCAGTACTTC. The chain joins TRBV4-2 to TRBJ2-5; D is unresolved. Germline V CDR1 and CDR2: LGHNA, YNFKEQ. The CDR3 is 15 residues long. Trimming shortened V by 0 bases and J by 2 bases, and 10 bases separated the two germline ends.

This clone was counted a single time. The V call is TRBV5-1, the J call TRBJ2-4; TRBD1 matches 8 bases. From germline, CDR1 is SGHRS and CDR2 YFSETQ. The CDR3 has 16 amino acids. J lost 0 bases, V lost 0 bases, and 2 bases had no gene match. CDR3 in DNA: TGCGCCAGCAGCTTGGGGACAGGGCTAGCCAAAAACATTCAGTACTTC. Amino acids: CASSLGTGLAKNIQYF.

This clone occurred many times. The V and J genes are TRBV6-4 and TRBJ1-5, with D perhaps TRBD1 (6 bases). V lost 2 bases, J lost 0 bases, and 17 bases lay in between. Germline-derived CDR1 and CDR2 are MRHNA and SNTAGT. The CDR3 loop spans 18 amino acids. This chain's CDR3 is CASSDQEKGGISNQPQHF. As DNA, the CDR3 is TGTGCCAGCAGTGACCAAGAGAAAGGGGGGATTAGCAATCAGCCCCAGCATTTT.

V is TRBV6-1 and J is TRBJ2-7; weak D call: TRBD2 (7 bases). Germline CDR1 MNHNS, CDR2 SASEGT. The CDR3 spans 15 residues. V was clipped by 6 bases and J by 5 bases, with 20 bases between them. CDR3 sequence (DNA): TGTGCCAGCAGAAGGACAGAGGGGGGGAGGGACGAGCAGTACTTC. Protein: CASRRTEGGRDEQYF.

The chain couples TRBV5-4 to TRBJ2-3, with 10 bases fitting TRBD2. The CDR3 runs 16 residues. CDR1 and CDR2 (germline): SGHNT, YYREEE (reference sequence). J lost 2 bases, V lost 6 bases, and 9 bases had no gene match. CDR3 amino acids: CASTPPSGRDTDTQYF. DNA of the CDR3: TGTGCCAGCACCCCTCCTAGCGGGAGAGACACAGATACGCAGTATTTT.

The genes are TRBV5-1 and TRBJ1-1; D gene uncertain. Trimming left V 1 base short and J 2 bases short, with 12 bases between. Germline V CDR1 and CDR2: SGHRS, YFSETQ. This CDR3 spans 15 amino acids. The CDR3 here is CASSLFNPGNTEAFF. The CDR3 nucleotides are TGCGCCAGCAGCTTGTTTAATCCGGGAAACACTGAAGCTTTCTTT.

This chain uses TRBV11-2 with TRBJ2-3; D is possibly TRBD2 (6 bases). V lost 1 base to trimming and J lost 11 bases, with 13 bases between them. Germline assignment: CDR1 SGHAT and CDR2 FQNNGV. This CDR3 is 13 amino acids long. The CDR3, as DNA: TGTGCCAGCAGCTTAGGCTCTAGCGATCGGCAGTATTTT. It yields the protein CASSLGSSDRQYF.

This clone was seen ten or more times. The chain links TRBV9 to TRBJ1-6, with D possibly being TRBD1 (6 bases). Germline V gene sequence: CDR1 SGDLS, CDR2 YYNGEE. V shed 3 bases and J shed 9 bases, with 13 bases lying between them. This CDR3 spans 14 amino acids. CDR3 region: CASSGTYRVSPLHF. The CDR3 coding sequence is TGTGCCAGCAGCGGGACTTACAGGGTTTCACCCCTCCACTTT.

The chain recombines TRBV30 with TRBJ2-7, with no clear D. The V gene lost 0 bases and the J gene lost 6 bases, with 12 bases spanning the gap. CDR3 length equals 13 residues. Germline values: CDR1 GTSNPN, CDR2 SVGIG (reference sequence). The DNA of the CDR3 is TGTGCCTGGAGTGTACTCCGGAGCCGCGAGCAGTACTTC. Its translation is CAWSVLRSREQYF.

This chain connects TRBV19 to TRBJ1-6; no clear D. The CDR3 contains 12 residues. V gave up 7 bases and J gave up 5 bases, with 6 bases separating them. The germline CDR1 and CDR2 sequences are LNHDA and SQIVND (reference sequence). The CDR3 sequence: CASTGDNSPLHF. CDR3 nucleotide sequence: TGTGCCAGTACTGGAGATAATTCACCCCTCCACTTT. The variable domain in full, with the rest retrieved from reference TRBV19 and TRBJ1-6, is DGGITQSPKYLFRKEGQNVTLSCEQNLNHDAMYWYRQDPGQGLRLIYYSQIVNDFQKGDIAEGYSVSREKKESFPLTVTSAQKNPTAFYLCASTGDNSPLHFGNGTRLTVT.

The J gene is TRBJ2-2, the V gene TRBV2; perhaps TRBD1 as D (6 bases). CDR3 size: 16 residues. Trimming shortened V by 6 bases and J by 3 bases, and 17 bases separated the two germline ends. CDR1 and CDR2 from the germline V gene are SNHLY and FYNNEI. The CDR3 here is CASRVTGSRDTGELFF. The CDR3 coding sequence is TGTGCCAGCAGGGTGACAGGATCCCGGGACACCGGGGAGCTGTTTTTT.

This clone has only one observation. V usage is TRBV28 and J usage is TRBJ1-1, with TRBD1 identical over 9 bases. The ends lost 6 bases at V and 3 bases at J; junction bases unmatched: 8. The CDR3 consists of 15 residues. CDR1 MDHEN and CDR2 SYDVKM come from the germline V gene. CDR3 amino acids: CASSPPGQGHTEAFF. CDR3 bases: TGTGCCAGCAGCCCACCGGGACAGGGACACACTGAAGCTTTCTTT.

The CDR3 is CAWIRRDRGNEKLFF. DNA for the CDR3: TGTGCCTGGATCCGCCGGGACAGGGGAAACGAAAAACTGTTTTTT. The chain links TRBV30 to TRBJ1-4; 10 bases fit TRBD1. CDR1 is GTSNPN and CDR2 is SVGIG in the germline V gene (reference sequence). V was clipped by 4 bases and J by 8 bases; unmatched bases: 10. The CDR3 extends over 15 amino acids.